This T cell receptor beta chain was sequenced in a study of early T cells in non-severe SARS-CoV-2 infection. At least ten counts were recorded for this clonotype. Attached unique molecular identifiers marked individual cDNA molecules. TCRdb reanalysed the 5' RACE reads using MiXCR and keeps one entry per CDR3 protein. The sample includes 65,000 to 95,000 distinct CDR3 sequences, 5% of them seen just once. The CDR3 is 13 residues long. In germline, CDR1 is LGHNT, CDR2 FRNRAP. Trimming shortened V by 7 bases and J by 8 bases, and 17 bases separated the two germline ends. This sequence originates from an adult who was a healthcare worker with PCR-confirmed SARS-CoV-2 infection or an uninfected control (not recorded which). The sample consisted of whole blood, taken at baseline. The V gene is TRBV12-5, the J gene TRBJ1-1, with D uncertain. The CDR3 bases are TGTGCTAGTGCTACGACCCACTCGGGGGAAGCTTTCTTT. Translation gives CASATTHSGEAFF.